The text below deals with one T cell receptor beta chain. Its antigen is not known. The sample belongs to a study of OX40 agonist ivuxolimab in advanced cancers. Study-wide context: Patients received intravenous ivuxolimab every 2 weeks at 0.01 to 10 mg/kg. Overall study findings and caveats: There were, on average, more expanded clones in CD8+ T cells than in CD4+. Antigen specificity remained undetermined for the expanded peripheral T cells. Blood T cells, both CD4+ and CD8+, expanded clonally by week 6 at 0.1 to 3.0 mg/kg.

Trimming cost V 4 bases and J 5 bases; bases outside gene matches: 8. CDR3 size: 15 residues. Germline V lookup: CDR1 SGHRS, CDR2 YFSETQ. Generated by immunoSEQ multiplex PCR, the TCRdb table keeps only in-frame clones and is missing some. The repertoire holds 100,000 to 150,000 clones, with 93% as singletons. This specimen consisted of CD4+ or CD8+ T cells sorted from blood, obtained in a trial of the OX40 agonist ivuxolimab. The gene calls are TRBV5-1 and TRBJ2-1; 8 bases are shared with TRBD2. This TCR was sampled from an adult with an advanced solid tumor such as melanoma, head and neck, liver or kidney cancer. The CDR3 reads CASSVTGTRNNEQFF. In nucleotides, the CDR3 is TGCGCCAGCAGCGTAACCGGGACTAGAAACAATGAGCAGTTCTTC. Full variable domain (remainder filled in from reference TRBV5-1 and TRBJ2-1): KAGVTQTPRYLIKTRGQQVTLSCSPISGHRSVSWYQQTPGQGLQFLFEYFSETQRNKGNFPGRFSGRQFSNSRSEMNVSTLELGDSALYLCASSVTGTRNNEQFFGPGTRLTVL.